The 27 T cell receptor beta chains presented below share a single source sample, sequenced in a study of blood T cell repertoires in COVID-19. Generated by immunoSEQ multiplex PCR, the TCRdb table keeps only in-frame clones and is missing some. The data show about 70,000 clones, about 86% seen once. The sequencing sample was made of peripheral blood. The receptors here all came from a woman between 55 and 75 years old with acute or convalescent COVID-19.

The rearrangement uses TRBV2 and TRBJ1-2; 9 nucleotides match TRBD1. The V and J ends lost 9 bases and 5 bases, in that order; junction bases with no gene match: 1. Per the germline V gene, CDR1 is SNHLY and CDR2 is FYNNEI. This CDR3 is built from 11 residues. The CDR3 coding sequence is TGTGCCAGGACAGGGGGGTATGGCTACACCTTC. Its translation: CARTGGYGYTF.

This chain uses TRBV7-9 with TRBJ1-6; the D gene is possibly TRBD1 (6 bases). Germline V CDR1 and CDR2: SEHNR, FQNEAQ (reference sequence). CDR3 length: 17 amino acids. Trimming took off 1 base at V and 5 bases at J, with 15 bases between the two ends. Here the CDR3 DNA reads TGTGCCAGCAGCTTAGGGGTCGGACAGAGCGATAATTCACCCCTCCACTTT. It specifies CASSLGVGQSDNSPLHF. Looking up the rest from reference TRBV7-9 and TRBJ1-6 gives the full variable domain: DTGVSQNPRHKITKRGQNVTFRCDPISEHNRLYWYRQTLGQGPEFLTYFQNEAQLEKSRLLSDRFSAERPKGSFSTLEIQRTEQGDSAMYLCASSLGVGQSDNSPLHFGNGTRLTVT.

The chain is built from TRBV30 and TRBJ1-1, with D uncertain. The length of the CDR3 is 12 residues. CDR1 is GTSNPN, CDR2 SVGIG, per germline (reference sequence). Trimming removed 0 bases from V and 7 bases from J, with 9 bases in between. The CDR3 here is CAWSVHGSEAFF. DNA of the CDR3: TGTGCCTGGAGTGTACATGGCAGTGAAGCTTTCTTT.

This clone was seen a few times. The rearrangement uses TRBV30 and TRBJ2-2; 7 positions agree with TRBD1. CDR1 GTSNPN and CDR2 SVGIG come from the germline V gene (reference sequence). The CDR3 runs to 11 residues. J gave up 6 bases and V 5 bases, and 0 bases lay outside the gene matches. This chain's CDR3 is CAWQGAGELFF. Written as DNA, the CDR3 is TGTGCCTGGCAGGGGGCCGGGGAGCTGTTTTTT.

CDR3 protein: CASSHARGTEAFF. In nucleotides, the CDR3 is TGTGCCAGCAGCCACGCCAGGGGCACTGAAGCTTTCTTT. The rearrangement joins TRBV3-1 (or the pseudogene TRBV3-2) to TRBJ1-1; tentatively, D is TRBD1 (6 bases). The CDR3 contains 13 residues. CDR1 and CDR2 from the germline V gene are LGHDT and YNNKEL (reference sequence). The ends were cut back, 3 bases at V and 4 bases at J, with 9 bases in the middle.

For the CDR3, the DNA is TGTGCCAGCACCCCGGGACAACTCTATGGCTACACCTTC. This gives the protein CASTPGQLYGYTF. This chain uses TRBV6-5 with TRBJ1-2; D perhaps matches TRBD1 (6 bases). In germline, CDR1 is MNHEY, CDR2 SVGAGI. The length of the CDR3 is 13 residues. Trimming stripped 7 bases from V and 4 bases from J, with 13 bases between.

This clone was counted a single time. The rearrangement joins TRBV3-1 (or the pseudogene TRBV3-2) to TRBJ1-5; no definite D call. Germline CDR1 reads LGHDT; CDR2 reads YNNKEL (reference sequence). CDR3 length: 15 residues. Between the trimmed V and J ends, which lost 0 bases and 6 bases, there was a span of 12 bases. CDR3 coding DNA: TGTGCCAGCAGCCAAGATCGCGAGGGAGGTCAGCCCCAGCATTTT. It yields the protein CASSQDREGGQPQHF.

The sample holds one count of this clone. This rearrangement joins TRBV7-3 to TRBJ2-1; 11 bases fit TRBD2. Germline CDR1 SGHTA, CDR2 FQGTGA. The CDR3 has 18 amino acids. The junction had 9 bases not matched to a gene; V was cut back by 5 bases and J by 0 bases. The CDR3 spells CASSLRTSGPSSYNEQFF. CDR3 nucleotide sequence: TGTGCCAGCAGCCTCAGGACTAGCGGGCCGAGCTCCTACAATGAGCAGTTCTTC. Variable domain in full (rest from reference TRBV7-3 and TRBJ2-1): GAGVSQTPSNKVTEKGKYVELRCDPISGHTALYWYRQSLGQGPEFLIYFQGTGAADDSGLPNDRFFAVRPEGSVSTLKIQRTERGDSAVYLCASSLRTSGPSSYNEQFFGPGTRLTVL.

The chain employs TRBV6-5 and TRBJ2-7, with 7 bases fitting TRBD1. The CDR3 is made up of 14 amino acids. Germline V lookup: CDR1 MNHEY, CDR2 SVGAGI. V lost 0 bases to trimming and J lost 7 bases; unmatched junction nucleotides: 6. CDR3 coding DNA: TGTGCCAGCAGTTACTCGAGGGGGCGATGGGAGCAGTACTTC. The encoded protein is CASSYSRGRWEQYF.

The rearrangement uses TRBV7-2 and TRBJ2-5, with D perhaps matching TRBD2 (5 bases). This CDR3 comprises 18 residues. V lost 0 bases to trimming and J lost 2 bases, with 19 bases between them. The V gene's germline CDR1 is SGHTA and CDR2 FQGNSA. In DNA form, the CDR3 reads TGTGCCAGCAGCTTAGCGTTTATGCCTAGCCCTGGTCAAGAGACCCAGTACTTC. Protein sequence: CASSLAFMPSPGQETQYF.

The V and J genes are TRBV27 and TRBJ2-3, with 15 nucleotides matching TRBD2. Germline CDR1 MNHEY, CDR2 SMNVEV (reference sequence). This CDR3 region has 21 residues. J gave up 2 bases and V 3 bases, and 15 bases lay outside the gene matches. The CDR3 DNA follows: TGTGCCAGCAGTTTCTCCCGGAGAGGACTAGCGGGGGGGCGGTTCACAGATACGCAGTATTTT. Protein: CASSFSRRGLAGGRFTDTQYF.

J is TRBJ2-6 and V is TRBV24-1; 7 bases line up with TRBD2. The germline gives CDR1 KGHDR, CDR2 SFDVKD. There are 16 residues in the CDR3. Trimming at V came to 4 bases and at J to 1 base, leaving 3 bases not matched to a gene. The CDR3 DNA reads as TGTGCCACCAGTGACCGCGGGGGTTCTGGGGCCAACGTCCTGACTTTC. This sequence encodes CATSDRGGSGANVLTF.

The chain carries TRBV6-4 and TRBJ2-6; TRBD1 agrees at 8 bases. Germline V gene data show CDR1 as MRHNA and CDR2 as SNTAGT. Trimming took 2 bases from V and 0 from J; bases not matched to a gene: 18. This CDR3 has 22 amino acids. The CDR3 is CASSDERGVQGQGSSGANVLTF. The CDR3 DNA reads as TGTGCCAGCAGTGACGAGAGAGGGGTCCAAGGACAGGGAAGCTCTGGGGCCAACGTCCTGACTTTC.

This sequence joins TRBV2 and TRBJ2-1; the match to TRBD2 covers 10 bases. The germline CDR1 and CDR2 sequences are SNHLY and FYNNEI. Trimming removed 7 bases from V and 9 bases from J; junction bases left unmatched: 9. The CDR3 extends over 14 amino acids. For the CDR3, the DNA is TGTGCCAGCAAAGGGTGGACTAGCGGAGGTGAGCAGTTCTTC. Translating it yields CASKGWTSGGEQFF.

The rearrangement links TRBV28 to TRBJ2-3; D gene uncertain. Trimming stripped 4 bases from V and 4 bases from J, with 6 bases between. The germline gives CDR1 MDHEN, CDR2 SYDVKM. CDR3 size: 12 residues. The CDR3 DNA reads as TGTGCCAGCAGTTCCTCGGCAGATACGCAGTATTTT. Residues: CASSSSADTQYF. Drawing the rest from reference TRBV28 and TRBJ2-3, the complete variable domain is DVKVTQSSRYLVKRTGEKVFLECVQDMDHENMFWYRQDPGLGLRLIYFSYDVKMKEKGDIPEGYSVSREKKERFSLILESASTNQTSMYLCASSSSADTQYFGPGTRLTVL.

The chain uses TRBV5-4 and TRBJ2-1; tentatively, D is TRBD1 (5 bases). The germline V gene has CDR1 SGHNT and CDR2 YYREEE (reference sequence). CDR3 size: 14 residues. Between the trimmed V and J ends, which lost 0 bases and 1 base, there was a span of 5 bases. This CDR3 reads CASSLAGSYNEQFF. As DNA, the CDR3 is TGTGCCAGCAGCTTGGCAGGGTCCTACAATGAGCAGTTCTTC.

The rearrangement links TRBV19 to TRBJ1-5, with 9 bases aligning to TRBD1. The V and J ends lost 6 bases and 2 bases, in that order; junction bases with no gene match: 11. CDR1 is LNHDA and CDR2 is SQIVND in the germline V gene (reference sequence). This CDR3 has 17 amino acids. The CDR3 loop is CASRPDRGWIGNQPQHF. CDR3 DNA sequence: TGTGCCAGTAGACCGGACAGGGGTTGGATTGGCAATCAGCCCCAGCATTTT.

The rearrangement uses TRBV9 and TRBJ1-4; the match to TRBD1 covers 9 bases. This CDR3 is built from 16 residues. CDR1 is SGDLS, CDR2 YYNGEE, per germline. Germline trimming cut 1 base from V and 8 bases from J; bases unmatched to any gene: 9. The DNA for the CDR3 is TGTGCCAGCAGCGTACAAACAGGGGGGACAGGGGAAAAACTGTTTTTT. This encodes CASSVQTGGTGEKLFF.

The rearrangement uses TRBV5-1 and TRBJ1-4; the D gene is possibly TRBD1 (5 bases). The V end was cut by 0 bases, the J end by 4 bases, with 7 bases between. The CDR3 sequence is 14 residues long. The germline CDR1 and CDR2 sequences are SGHRS and YFSETQ. This CDR3 is CASSLETVNEKLFF. The CDR3 DNA is TGCGCCAGCAGCTTGGAGACAGTTAATGAAAAACTGTTTTTT.

The chain is built from TRBV5-8 and TRBJ2-1; 8 nucleotides match TRBD2. V was clipped by 5 bases and J by 6 bases; unmatched bases: 10. CDR1 is SGHTS and CDR2 is YDEGEE in the germline V gene. The CDR3 contains 15 residues. The CDR3 sequence is CASRPTGTSFNEQFF. DNA for the CDR3: TGTGCCAGCAGGCCAACCGGGACTAGTTTCAATGAGCAGTTCTTC.

V and J are TRBV7-6 and TRBJ2-1; D is unclear. Trimming cost V 5 bases and J 2 bases, with 4 bases left between them. This CDR3 is 12 amino acids long. The germline V gene has CDR1 SGHVS and CDR2 FNYEAQ. The CDR3 DNA is TGTGCCAGCAGCCAGACCTACAATGAGCAGTTCTTC. Protein: CASSQTYNEQFF. Full variable domain (rest looked up from reference TRBV7-6 and TRBJ2-1): GAGVSQSPRYKVTKRGQDVALRCDPISGHVSLYWYRQALGQGPEFLTYFNYEAQQDKSGLPNDRFSAERPEGSISTLTIQRTEQRDSAMYRCASSQTYNEQFFGPGTRLTVL.

The J gene is TRBJ1-1, the V gene TRBV6-5; the match to TRBD1 covers 10 bases. V shed 6 bases, J shed 4 bases, and the junction held 5 bases outside the gene matches. Per the germline V gene, CDR1 is MNHEY and CDR2 is SVGAGI. This CDR3 comprises 14 residues. The CDR3 is CASRSRDRGTEAFF. The CDR3 DNA follows: TGTGCCAGCAGGTCCCGGGACAGGGGCACTGAAGCTTTCTTT.

The genes are TRBV11-2 and TRBJ2-1, with D maybe TRBD2 (6 bases). CDR1 is SGHAT, CDR2 FQNNGV, per germline. V was clipped by 1 base and J by 4 bases, with 11 bases between them. CDR3 length: 15 amino acids. Here the CDR3 reads CASSLGGAPYNEQFF. The CDR3 nucleotides are TGTGCCAGCAGCTTAGGCGGGGCCCCGTACAATGAGCAGTTCTTC.

The chain has TRBV5-8 and TRBJ2-5; D is possibly TRBD2 (5 bases). Germline lookup yields CDR1 SGHTS and CDR2 YDEGEE. Trimming shortened V by 4 bases and J by 14 bases, and 21 bases separated the two germline ends. The CDR3 has 13 amino acids. The CDR3 nucleotides read TGTGCCAGCAGCCTAGGACTGTTCAACACCCCTTACTTC. It codes for CASSLGLFNTPYF.

The chain combines TRBV7-3 with TRBJ1-1; D perhaps matches TRBD1 (5 bases). The ends were cut back, 2 bases at V and 6 bases at J, with 10 bases in the middle. Germline CDR1 is SGHTA and CDR2 is FQGTGA. This CDR3 comprises 13 residues. CDR3 loop: CASSLGGSAEAFF. Here the CDR3 DNA reads TGTGCCAGCAGCTTAGGGGGGAGCGCTGAAGCTTTCTTT.

This clone occurred once. V is TRBV27 and J is TRBJ2-7, with 8 bases matching TRBD1. CDR3 length equals 15 residues. Losses at the gene ends were 5 bases for V and 3 bases for J; bases not matched to a gene: 9. Germline V gene lookup returns CDR1 MNHEY and CDR2 SMNVEV (reference sequence). CDR3 region: CASSIRTGTLYEQYF. CDR3 DNA: TGTGCCAGCAGTATCCGGACAGGGACACTCTACGAGCAGTACTTC.

V usage is TRBV19 and J usage is TRBJ2-4; 7 bases map to TRBD1. Losses at the gene ends were 4 bases for V and 0 bases for J; bases not matched to a gene: 9. The CDR3 totals 17 residues. The germline V gene has CDR1 LNHDA and CDR2 SQIVND (reference sequence). In nucleotides, the CDR3 is TGTGCCAGTAGTACCGTCCGGGACAGACTAGCCAAAAACATTCAGTACTTC. Its translation is CASSTVRDRLAKNIQYF.